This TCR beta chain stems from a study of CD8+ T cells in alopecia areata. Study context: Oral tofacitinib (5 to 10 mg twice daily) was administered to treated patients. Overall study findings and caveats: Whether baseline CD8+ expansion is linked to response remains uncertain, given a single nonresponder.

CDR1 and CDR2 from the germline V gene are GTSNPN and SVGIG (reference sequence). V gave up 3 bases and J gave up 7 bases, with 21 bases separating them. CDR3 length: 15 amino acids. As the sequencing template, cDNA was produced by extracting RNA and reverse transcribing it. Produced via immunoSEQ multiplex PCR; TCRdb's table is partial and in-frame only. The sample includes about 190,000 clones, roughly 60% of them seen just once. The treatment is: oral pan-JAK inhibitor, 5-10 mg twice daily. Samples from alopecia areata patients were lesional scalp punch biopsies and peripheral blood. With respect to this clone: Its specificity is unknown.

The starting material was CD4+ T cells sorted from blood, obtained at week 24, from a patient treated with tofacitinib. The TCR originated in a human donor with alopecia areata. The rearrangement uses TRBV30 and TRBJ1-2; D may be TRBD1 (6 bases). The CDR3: CAWRTPGEAQGGYTF. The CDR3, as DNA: TGTGCCTGGAGGACCCCCGGAGAGGCACAGGGTGGCTACACCTTC.